The rows below give T cell receptor beta chains drawn from one sample of a study of blood T cell repertoires in COVID-19. Clones were sequenced by immunoSEQ multiplex PCR, and TCRdb holds only the in-frame ones, with some missing. The sample carries approximately 160,000 clones, about 83% recorded once. The material sequenced was PBMCs or T cells enriched from blood (not recorded which). These receptors all come from a woman between 45 and 60 years old in a cohort exposed to, infected with or recovered from COVID-19 (not recorded which). The CDR3 runs from the conserved cysteine through the conserved F or W. D genes are given only for firm matches. Rows may omit the clone size; those that give it use once, few, many or a size class.

>TRBD1|.|TRBV7-2|TRBJ1-5
CASSLTGGDQPQHF
TGTGCCAGCAGCTTAACAGGGGGCGATCAGCCCCAGCATTTT
>.|.|TRBV6-5|TRBJ1-4
CASNKDSDYNEKLFF
TGTGCCAGCAACAAGGACAGCGACTATAATGAAAAACTGTTTTTT
>.|.|TRBV4-1|TRBJ2-7
CASSQRTGDPYEQYF
TGCGCCAGCAGCCAAAGGACGGGGGATCCCTACGAGCAGTACTTC
>.|.|TRBV6-5|TRBJ2-2
CASTQRPGELFF
TGTGCCAGCACTCAGCGCCCCGGGGAGCTGTTTTTT
>TRBD1|.|TRBV3-1/TRBV3-2|TRBJ1-2
CASSQWDRTINYGYTF
TGTGCCAGCAGCCAATGGGACAGGACCATTAACTATGGCTACACCTTC
>.|.|TRBV7-3|TRBJ2-2
CASSRNPGINTGELFF
TGTGCCAGCAGCCGGAACCCCGGGATCAACACCGGGGAGCTGTTTTTT
>.|once|TRBV27|TRBJ1-1
CASSLALNTEAFF
TGTGCCAGCAGTTTGGCACTGAACACTGAAGCTTTCTTT
>TRBD2|.|TRBV19|TRBJ2-2
CASRATSGVYGELFF
TGTGCCAGTAGGGCCACTAGCGGGGTATACGGGGAGCTGTTTTTT
>TRBD1|once|TRBV6-5|TRBJ1-5
CASRSGTGGNQPQHF
TGTGCCAGCAGATCCGGGACAGGGGGCAATCAGCCCCAGCATTTT
>.|.|TRBV2|TRBJ1-5
CASSQEGVSNQPQHF
TGTGCCAGCAGTCAAGAAGGGGTTAGCAATCAGCCCCAGCATTTT
>.|once|TRBV5-1|TRBJ1-1
CASSLKREVGTEAFF
TGCGCCAGCAGCTTGAAAAGGGAGGTGGGCACTGAAGCTTTCTTT
>.|.|TRBV5-1|TRBJ1-1
CASSLVGGDGTEAFF
TGCGCCAGCAGCTTGGTGGGAGGGGATGGCACTGAAGCTTTCTTT
>TRBD2|.|TRBV5-1|TRBJ2-1
CASSPLLAGGPSDEQFF
TGCGCCAGCAGCCCATTACTAGCGGGGGGGCCTTCCGATGAGCAGTTCTTC
>.|.|TRBV15|TRBJ1-1
CATSRQGSTEAFF
TGTGCCACCAGCAGGCAGGGATCGACTGAAGCTTTCTTT
>.|.|TRBV5-1|TRBJ2-1
CASSLAWGGRDEQFF
TGCGCCAGCAGCTTGGCGTGGGGGGGCCGCGATGAGCAGTTCTTC
>TRBD2|.|TRBV5-1|TRBJ2-7
CASSLVVAGYLVEQYF
TGCGCCAGCAGCTTGGTAGTAGCGGGATACCTCGTCGAGCAGTACTTC
>.|.|TRBV20-1|TRBJ1-5
CSASGGFGNQPQHF
TGCAGTGCTAGTGGCGGTTTCGGCAATCAGCCCCAGCATTTT
>TRBD2|.|TRBV5-4|TRBJ2-5
CASSLASGGLQETQYF
TGTGCCAGCAGCTTGGCCAGCGGGGGGCTCCAAGAGACCCAGTACTTC
>.|.|TRBV28|TRBJ2-1
CASRRGAQVGEQFF
TGTGCCAGCCGGAGGGGCGCCCAAGTGGGGGAGCAGTTCTTC
>.|once|TRBV28|TRBJ2-1
CASSSPKRELDNEQFF
TGTGCCAGCAGTTCCCCCAAACGGGAGCTTGACAATGAGCAGTTCTTC
>.|.|TRBV5-1|TRBJ2-3
CASRSGQADTQYF
TGCGCCAGCCGAAGCGGGCAGGCAGATACGCAGTATTTT
>TRBD1|.|TRBV28|TRBJ1-1
CASSPEGAYEAFF
TGTGCCAGCAGCCCAGAGGGGGCCTACGAAGCTTTCTTT
>.|few|TRBV11-2|TRBJ2-7
CASSFGGYEQYF
TGTGCCAGCAGCTTCGGCGGCTACGAGCAGTACTTC
>.|few|TRBV21-1|TRBJ1-6
CASSNGRGNSPLHF
TGTGCCAGCAGCAATGGAAGGGGCAATTCACCCCTCCACTTT
>.|.|TRBV5-8|TRBJ2-5
CASSLDAGVEETQYF
TGTGCCAGCAGCTTGGACGCAGGGGTTGAAGAGACCCAGTACTTC
>TRBD2|.|TRBV7-2|TRBJ2-7
CASSQRAGASSYEQYF
TGTGCCAGCAGCCAAAGAGCGGGGGCCAGCTCCTACGAGCAGTACTTC
>.|.|TRBV3-1/TRBV3-2|TRBJ2-5
CASSLRGETQYF
TGTGCCAGCAGCCTACGAGGGGAGACCCAGTACTTC
>.|.|TRBV3-1/TRBV3-2|TRBJ1-1
CASSQGREAFF
TGTGCCAGCAGCCAAGGGAGGGAAGCTTTCTTT
>TRBD1|.|TRBV29-1|TRBJ1-5
CSAATGGDQPQHF
TGCAGCGCCGCAACAGGGGGCGATCAGCCCCAGCATTTT
>TRBD1|.|TRBV5-1|TRBJ1-5
CASSLVTGGQPQHF
TGCGCCAGCAGCTTGGTTACAGGGGGGCAGCCCCAGCATTTT
>TRBD1|.|TRBV5-1|TRBJ2-4
CASSGTGPGNIQYF
TGCGCCAGCAGTGGGACAGGGCCCGGGAACATTCAGTACTTC
>TRBD1|few|TRBV28|TRBJ1-6
CASSFVGQGGYSPLHF
TGTGCCAGCAGTTTTGTGGGACAGGGGGGTTATTCACCCCTCCACTTT
>.|.|TRBV9|TRBJ2-3
CASSARTATYTDTQYF
TGTGCCAGCAGCGCAAGGACAGCGACGTACACAGATACGCAGTATTTT
>.|.|TRBV5-1|TRBJ1-5
CASSLEPTLGPQHF
TGCGCCAGCAGCTTGGAACCGACCTTGGGCCCCCAGCATTTT
>.|once|TRBV11-2|TRBJ1-1
CASSLAAGRNTEAFF
TGTGCCAGCAGCTTAGCTGCAGGGCGGAACACTGAAGCTTTCTTT
>TRBD2|.|TRBV4-2|TRBJ2-5
CASSQVGITGGPETQYF
TGTGCCAGCAGCCAAGTTGGTATAACGGGGGGGCCGGAGACCCAGTACTTC
>TRBD2|.|TRBV4-2|TRBJ2-3
CASSQAFGTTESTDTQYF
TGTGCCAGCAGCCAAGCGTTTGGGACTACCGAAAGCACAGATACGCAGTATTTT
>TRBD1|few|TRBV2|TRBJ2-1
CASRDGTGGYNEQFF
TGTGCCAGCAGAGACGGGACAGGGGGGTATAATGAGCAGTTCTTC
>TRBD1|.|TRBV28|TRBJ2-7
CASSNRDRVSEQYF
TGTGCCAGCAGTAACCGGGACAGGGTGTCAGAGCAGTACTTC